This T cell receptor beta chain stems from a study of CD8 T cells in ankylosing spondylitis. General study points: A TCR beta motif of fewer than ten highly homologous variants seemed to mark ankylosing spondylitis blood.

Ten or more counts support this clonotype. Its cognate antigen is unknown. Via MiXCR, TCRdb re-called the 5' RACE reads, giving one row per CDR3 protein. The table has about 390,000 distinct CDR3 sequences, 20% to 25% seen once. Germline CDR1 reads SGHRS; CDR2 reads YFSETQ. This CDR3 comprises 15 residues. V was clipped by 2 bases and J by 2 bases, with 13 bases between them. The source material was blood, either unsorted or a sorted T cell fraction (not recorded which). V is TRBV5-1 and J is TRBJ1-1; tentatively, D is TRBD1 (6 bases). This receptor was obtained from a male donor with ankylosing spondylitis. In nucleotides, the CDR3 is TGCGCCAGCAGCTTAAGGACAGTCGGAAACACTGAAGCTTTCTTT. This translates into CASSLRTVGNTEAFF. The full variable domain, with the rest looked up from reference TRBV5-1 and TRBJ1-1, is KAGVTQTPRYLIKTRGQQVTLSCSPISGHRSVSWYQQTPGQGLQFLFEYFSETQRNKGNFPGRFSGRQFSNSRSEMNVSTLELGDSALYLCASSLRTVGNTEAFFGQGTRLTVV.